This TCR beta chain was retrieved from a study of T cells in localized non-small cell lung cancer. The V gene lost 4 bases and the J gene lost 8 bases, with 21 bases spanning the gap. CDR3 size: 15 residues. Germline loops: CDR1 SGDLS, CDR2 YYNGEE. Profiling relied on immunoSEQ multiplex PCR, and the TCRdb table lists in-frame clones only, not all of them. The data contain tens of thousands of clones, about 87% of them singletons. This TCR was sampled from a man between 40 and 75 years old with stage I squamous cell lung carcinoma. Specimen: peripheral blood, collected before any cancer treatment. The chain has TRBV9 and TRBJ1-2, with a possible D match to TRBD1 (5 bases). CDR3 residues: CASSSHPGMGGGYTF. CDR3 nucleotide sequence: TGTGCCAGCAGCTCTCATCCTGGGATGGGGGGAGGCTACACCTTC.